One and the same sample provided the 21 T cell receptor beta chains below, sequenced in a study of blood T cell repertoires in COVID-19 (dated by TCRdb to about 2020). The library was made by the immunoSEQ multiplex PCR assay. Sourced from immuneACCESS, this table was stored by TCRdb with only in-frame sequences that have V and J called. A share of the clones is absent; for the studies checked, an unresolved V gene accounts for under half, and the remainder has no known explanation. This sample holds about 190,000 clones; roughly 80% were observed only once. The ten largest make up about a fifth of the sample. Sequencing was performed on peripheral blood. The source of these receptors is a human donor in a cohort sampled during active COVID-19.

As for this clone: Compared with germline, one end of the junction differs, possibly owing to a read error. The chain is built from TRBV5-1 and TRBJ2-2, with D perhaps TRBD1 (6 bases). This CDR3 has 15 residues. CDR1 and CDR2 (germline): SGHRS, YFSETQ. CDR3 loop: CVSSVQGSNTGELFF. In nucleotides, the CDR3 is TGCGTCAGCAGCGTACAGGGTTCGAACACCGGGGAGCTGTTTTTT.

This chain joins TRBV24-1 and TRBJ2-3, with D hard to call. The germline V gene encodes CDR1 KGHDR and CDR2 SFDVKD. This CDR3 is built from 13 residues. The germline V and J ends were trimmed by 4 bases and 4 bases, with 8 bases remaining between them. CDR3 nucleotides: TGTGCCACCAGTGACGGTGCGGCAGATACGCAGTATTTT. This gives the protein CATSDGAADTQYF.

The chain links TRBV2 to TRBJ2-3, with D tentatively TRBD1 (5 bases). CDR3 length equals 15 residues. Trimming removed 6 bases from V and 5 bases from J, with 18 bases in between. Germline values: CDR1 SNHLY, CDR2 FYNNEI. This CDR3 reads CASSLEQGIGDTQYF. The CDR3 bases are TGTGCCAGCAGCCTTGAGCAGGGAATTGGAGATACGCAGTATTTT.

V gene TRBV7-9 combines with J gene TRBJ2-1; possible D gene TRBD1, 6 bases. The CDR3 consists of 14 residues. V was trimmed by 7 bases and J by 3 bases, leaving 13 bases between them. Germline V gene lookup returns CDR1 SEHNR and CDR2 FQNEAQ (reference sequence). CDR3 region: CASTQGPGYNEQFF. The CDR3 nucleotides are TGTGCCAGCACCCAGGGGCCCGGCTACAATGAGCAGTTCTTC.

The J gene is TRBJ1-4, the V gene TRBV6-5; 7 bases agree with TRBD1. There are 15 residues in the CDR3. J lost 7 bases, V lost 0 bases, and 5 bases had no gene match. The germline gives CDR1 MNHEY, CDR2 SVGAGI. The CDR3 nucleotides are TGTGCCAGCAGTTACTCGGGCGCAGGGGGTGAAAAACTGTTTTTT. Amino acids: CASSYSGAGGEKLFF.

The V call is TRBV3-1 (or the pseudogene TRBV3-2), the J call TRBJ2-2; D gene uncertain. The CDR3 loop spans 14 amino acids. The germline V and J ends were trimmed by 1 base and 6 bases, with 9 bases remaining between them. The germline V gene encodes CDR1 LGHDT and CDR2 YNNKEL (reference sequence). The CDR3 DNA follows: TGTGCCAGCAGCCAAGGAGCCCGGGCCGGGGAGCTGTTTTTT. Protein product: CASSQGARAGELFF.

As for this clone: At one end, the junction sequence differs from germline, possibly due to a read error. The V gene is TRBV15, the J gene TRBJ2-5; the match to TRBD2 covers 8 bases. Germline V CDR1 and CDR2: LNHNV, YYDKDF (reference sequence). This CDR3 is built from 15 residues. The CDR3 here is CATSGDVKAGVTQYF. The CDR3 nucleotides are TGTGCCACCAGCGGAGATGTTAAAGCGGGAGTGACCCAGTACTTC.

This clone was seen a handful of times. The V and J genes are TRBV29-1 and TRBJ1-5; D is unclear. The CDR3 covers 12 residues. Trimming pared 6 bases from V and 11 bases from J, leaving 17 bases between. CDR1 is SQVTM and CDR2 is ANQGSEA in the germline V gene. In nucleotides, the CDR3 is TGCAGCGTAATCCCCGTAGGAGAGACCCAGCATTTT. Protein: CSVIPVGETQHF.

The DNA for the CDR3 is TGTGCCAGCAGCGGGACAGGGTACGCCGGGGAGCTGTTTTTT. Amino acid sequence: CASSGTGYAGELFF. The chain links TRBV9 to TRBJ2-2, with 8 bases lining up with TRBD1. There are 14 residues in the CDR3. The J segment lost 6 bases and the V segment lost 3 bases, leaving 4 bases of the junction unmatched. CDR1 is SGDLS, CDR2 YYNGEE, per germline.

The chain carries TRBV7-3 and TRBJ1-4; unclear D gene. From germline, CDR1 is SGHTA and CDR2 FQGTGA. There are 12 residues in the CDR3. CDR3 DNA sequence: TGTGCGGAGGACCCCGGGCATGAAAAACTGTTTTTT. Translating it yields CAEDPGHEKLFF.

The chain combines TRBV12-3 or TRBV12-4 with TRBJ1-6; 9 nucleotides match TRBD1. Trimming at V came to 8 bases and at J to 8 bases, leaving 4 bases not matched to a gene. The CDR3 is made up of 13 amino acids. CDR3 sequence (DNA): TGTGCCAGCGCAGGACAGGGGTATTCACCCCTCCACTTT. Amino acids: CASAGQGYSPLHF.

V is TRBV7-6 and J is TRBJ1-4, with no clear D. This CDR3 contains 13 residues. Trimming stripped 5 bases from V and 0 bases from J, with 4 bases between. Germline CDR1 reads SGHVS; CDR2 reads FNYEAQ. CDR3 sequence (DNA): TGTGCCAGCAGCGAGACAACTAATGAAAAACTGTTTTTT. Protein sequence: CASSETTNEKLFF.

This clone was seen once. This chain links TRBV3-1 (or the pseudogene TRBV3-2) with TRBJ2-3; the D is unclear. This CDR3 is 12 amino acids long. Germline V gives CDR1 LGHDT, CDR2 YNNKEL (reference sequence). Trimming removed 5 bases at V and 3 bases at J, with 6 bases between. This chain's CDR3 is CASSGPTDTQYF. DNA of the CDR3: TGTGCCAGCAGCGGGCCGACAGATACGCAGTATTTT.

This clone appeared a single time. The J gene is TRBJ2-7, the V gene TRBV6-2 or TRBV6-3; D remains unclear. This CDR3 has 11 residues. CDR1 MNHEY and CDR2 SVGEGT come from the germline V gene. V lost 6 bases and J 3 bases, leaving 6 bases between the germline ends. In DNA form, the CDR3 reads TGTGCCAGCAGCGACAACTACGAGCAGTACTTC. As protein: CASSDNYEQYF.

This clone was seen just once. V is TRBV6-2 or TRBV6-3 and J is TRBJ2-5; 8 nucleotides line up with TRBD1. The CDR3 covers 16 residues. J was trimmed by 1 base and V by 6 bases; bases with no gene match: 10. CDR1 and CDR2 from the germline V gene are MNHEY and SVGEGT. The CDR3 is CASRYGGQGSQETQYF. The CDR3 nucleotides are TGTGCCAGCAGATACGGAGGACAGGGCAGCCAAGAGACCCAGTACTTC.

CDR3 sequence reads: CASSFRLAGGKNEQFF. The CDR3 nucleotides are TGCGCCAGCAGCTTCCGCCTAGCGGGAGGAAAAAATGAGCAGTTCTTC. The V and J genes are TRBV5-1 and TRBJ2-1; 11 nucleotides agree with TRBD2. The CDR3 totals 16 residues. Per the germline V gene, CDR1 is SGHRS and CDR2 is YFSETQ. With 2 bases clipped from V and 7 bases from J, the junction kept 8 bases outside the gene matches. The complete variable domain, with remaining parts taken from reference TRBV5-1 and TRBJ2-1, reads KAGVTQTPRYLIKTRGQQVTLSCSPISGHRSVSWYQQTPGQGLQFLFEYFSETQRNKGNFPGRFSGRQFSNSRSEMNVSTLELGDSALYLCASSFRLAGGKNEQFFGPGTRLTVL.

The J gene is TRBJ1-1, the V gene TRBV5-1; 7 bases line up with TRBD1. Germline V CDR1 and CDR2: SGHRS, YFSETQ. The CDR3 sequence is 15 residues long. The J segment lost 0 bases and the V segment lost 3 bases, leaving 5 bases of the junction unmatched. CDR3 sequence: CASSSSGTVNTEAFF. Written as DNA, the CDR3 is TGCGCCAGCAGCTCATCCGGGACAGTGAACACTGAAGCTTTCTTT. Full variable domain (missing parts from reference TRBV5-1 and TRBJ1-1): KAGVTQTPRYLIKTRGQQVTLSCSPISGHRSVSWYQQTPGQGLQFLFEYFSETQRNKGNFPGRFSGRQFSNSRSEMNVSTLELGDSALYLCASSSSGTVNTEAFFGQGTRLTVV.

This clone was picked up one time. This chain uses TRBV5-1 with TRBJ2-1; 11 positions match TRBD2. Trimming took 4 bases from V and 6 from J; bases not matched to a gene: 3. The CDR3 spans 14 residues. Germline V lookup: CDR1 SGHRS, CDR2 YFSETQ. CDR3 sequence reads: CASSPTSGTNEQFF. The DNA of the CDR3 is TGCGCCAGCAGCCCGACTAGCGGGACCAATGAGCAGTTCTTC. Together with reference TRBV5-1 and TRBJ2-1, the CDR3 gives the full variable domain: KAGVTQTPRYLIKTRGQQVTLSCSPISGHRSVSWYQQTPGQGLQFLFEYFSETQRNKGNFPGRFSGRQFSNSRSEMNVSTLELGDSALYLCASSPTSGTNEQFFGPGTRLTVL.

This sequence joins TRBV7-2 and TRBJ1-5; 9 bases fit TRBD1. J gave up 11 bases and V 1 base, and 9 bases lay outside the gene matches. Germline V gene data show CDR1 as SGHTA and CDR2 as FQGNSA. The CDR3 is made up of 15 amino acids. The CDR3 protein is CASSLETGGHSAQHF. DNA for the CDR3: TGTGCCAGCAGCTTAGAGACAGGGGGTCATTCGGCCCAGCATTTT.

This clone has just one count. The V call is TRBV5-4, the J call TRBJ2-2; maybe TRBD2 (5 bases). Trimming cost V 4 bases and J 2 bases, with 15 bases left between them. CDR1 SGHNT and CDR2 YYREEE come from the germline V gene (reference sequence). The CDR3 covers 16 residues. CDR3 in amino acids: CASSPGGLANTGELFF. The CDR3, as DNA: TGTGCCAGCAGCCCGGGCGGGCTAGCCAACACCGGGGAGCTGTTTTTT.

This rearrangement joins TRBV27 to TRBJ1-3; no definite D call. Per the germline V gene, CDR1 is MNHEY and CDR2 is SMNVEV (reference sequence). Trimming removed 3 bases from V and 0 bases from J, with 3 bases in between. This CDR3 comprises 13 residues. CDR3 amino acids: CASSFSSGNTIYF. The CDR3, as DNA: TGTGCCAGCAGTTTTAGCTCTGGAAACACCATATATTTT.